This entry features one T cell receptor (beta chain) sequence. The target of this receptor is not known. No clone much larger than this one lies a single base away; base qualities are absent. Preparation of the library involved the immunoSEQ multiplex PCR assay. Imported from immuneACCESS, the table was reduced by TCRdb to in-frame sequences with V and J called. These copies leave out some clones; in studies compared against another copy, an unresolved V gene accounts for under half, and the cause of the remainder is not known. Recorded for this sample are tens of thousands of clones; 75% to 90% of them occurred a single time. Of the sample, more than 8% falls within the top ten clones. The CDR3 runs 14 residues from the cysteine to the phenylalanine. Here the CDR3 DNA is all that survives: 42 bases in frame from base 1. V loses 6 bases at its end and J loses 1 base; junction bases beyond the gene matches: 5. CDR1 and CDR2 (MGHDK, SYGVNS) derive from the germline V gene.

This entry comes from a study of T cell changes during pregnancy in multiple sclerosis (dated by TCRdb to about 2019). Regarding the complete study: The study examined how the T cell repertoire changed over the course of pregnancy in women with multiple sclerosis.

Recombination joined TRBV25-1 with TRBJ1-1, and 7 bases in between align with TRBD1. The clonotype originates from a female donor in good health, enrolled as a control in a pregnancy study. Here the sequenced sample was peripheral blood, taken after pregnancy. The nucleotides read TGTGCCAGCAGAGCAGGGACAGCGAACACTGAAGCTTTCTTT. Its translation is CASRAGTANTEAFF.